This T cell receptor (beta chain) appears in the sequencing data of a study of blood T cell repertoires in COVID-19. This clone came up a few times. Study processing details: Quantification of nucleated cells was approximated via reference gene primer amplification. Some clones are missing from TCRdb's copy, which holds only in-frame ones; the method was immunoSEQ multiplex PCR. For V, J and clone size, that table is used; D and trimming come from the DNA. The sample has around 150,000 clones; about 72% are singletons. The CDR3 has 16 amino acids. V lost 8 bases and J lost 4, with 23 bases in between. Germline values: CDR1 MDHEN, CDR2 SYDVKM.

Sequencing was performed on peripheral blood. This receptor was taken from a man between 60 and 70 years old who had recovered from COVID-19. The chain has TRBV28 and TRBJ1-2; the D gene is possibly TRBD1 (6 bases). CDR3 sequence: CASLFSAGGGSYGYTF. The DNA of the CDR3 is TGTGCCAGCCTCTTCTCTGCGGGAGGGGGTAGCTATGGCTACACCTTC.